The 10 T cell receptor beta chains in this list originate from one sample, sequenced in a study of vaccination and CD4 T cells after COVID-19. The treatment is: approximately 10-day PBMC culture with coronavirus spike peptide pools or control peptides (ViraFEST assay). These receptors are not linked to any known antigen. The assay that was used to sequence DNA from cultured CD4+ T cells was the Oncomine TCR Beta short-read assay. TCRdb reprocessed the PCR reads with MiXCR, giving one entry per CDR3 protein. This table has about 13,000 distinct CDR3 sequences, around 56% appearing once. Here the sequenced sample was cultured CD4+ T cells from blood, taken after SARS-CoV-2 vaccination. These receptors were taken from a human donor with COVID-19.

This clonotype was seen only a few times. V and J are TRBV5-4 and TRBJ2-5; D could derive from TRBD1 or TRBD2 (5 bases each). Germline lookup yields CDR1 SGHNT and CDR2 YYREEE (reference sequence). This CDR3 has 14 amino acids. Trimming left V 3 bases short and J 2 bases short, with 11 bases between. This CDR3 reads CASSSGRKQETQYF. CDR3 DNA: TGTGCCAGCAGCTCGGGACGGAAACAAGAGACCCAGTACTTC.

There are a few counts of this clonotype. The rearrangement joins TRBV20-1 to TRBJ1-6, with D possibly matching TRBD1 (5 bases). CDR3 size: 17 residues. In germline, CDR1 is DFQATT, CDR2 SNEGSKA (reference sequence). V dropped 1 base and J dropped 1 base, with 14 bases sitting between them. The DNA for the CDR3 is TGCAGTGCTAGAGGTCGACAGAGAAATTCCTATAATTCACCCCTCCACTTT. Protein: CSARGRQRNSYNSPLHF.

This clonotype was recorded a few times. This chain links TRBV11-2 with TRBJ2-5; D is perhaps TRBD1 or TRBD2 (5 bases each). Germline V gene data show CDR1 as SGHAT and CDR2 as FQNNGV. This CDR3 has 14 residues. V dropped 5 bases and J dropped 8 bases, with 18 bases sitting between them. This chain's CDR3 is CASSAMERGRTQYF. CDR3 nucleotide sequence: TGTGCCAGCAGCGCTATGGAACGGGGACGAACCCAGTACTTC.

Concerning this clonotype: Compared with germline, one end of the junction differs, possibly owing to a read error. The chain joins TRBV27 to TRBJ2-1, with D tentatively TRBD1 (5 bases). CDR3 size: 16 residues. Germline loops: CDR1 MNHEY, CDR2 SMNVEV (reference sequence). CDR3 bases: TGTGCCAGCAGTCCGCTTCAGGGTACCCTCTACAATGAGCAGTCCTTC. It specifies CASSPLQGTLYNEQSF.

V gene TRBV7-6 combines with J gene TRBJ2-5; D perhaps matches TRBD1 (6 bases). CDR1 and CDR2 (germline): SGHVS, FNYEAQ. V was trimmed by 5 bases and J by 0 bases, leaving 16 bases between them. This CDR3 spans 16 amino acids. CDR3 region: CASSPRGGWDQETQYF. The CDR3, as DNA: TGTGCCAGCAGCCCCAGGGGCGGTTGGGACCAAGAGACCCAGTACTTC.

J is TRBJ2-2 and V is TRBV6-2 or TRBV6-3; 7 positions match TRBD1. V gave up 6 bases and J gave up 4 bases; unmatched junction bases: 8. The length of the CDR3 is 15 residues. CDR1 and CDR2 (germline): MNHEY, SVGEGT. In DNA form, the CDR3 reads TGTGCCAGCAGACTAAAGGGGGCGTTCACCGGGGAGCTGTTTTTT. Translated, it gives CASRLKGAFTGELFF.

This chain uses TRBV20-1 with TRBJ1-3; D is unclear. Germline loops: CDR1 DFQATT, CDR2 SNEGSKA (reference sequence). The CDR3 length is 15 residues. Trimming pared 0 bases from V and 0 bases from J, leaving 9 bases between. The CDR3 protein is CSARDRTVSGNTIYF. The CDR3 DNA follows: TGCAGTGCTAGAGATCGTACTGTCTCTGGAAACACCATATATTTT.

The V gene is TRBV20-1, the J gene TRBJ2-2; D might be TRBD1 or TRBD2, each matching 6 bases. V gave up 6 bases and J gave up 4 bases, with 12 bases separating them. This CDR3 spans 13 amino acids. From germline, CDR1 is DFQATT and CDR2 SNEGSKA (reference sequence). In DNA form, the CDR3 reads TGCAGTGCCGAAGGGGGAGGCACCGGGGAGCTGTTTTTT. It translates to CSAEGGGTGELFF.

CDR3 nucleotide sequence: TGTGCCAGCAGTATAGCGGGGGGGCACGGCACAGATACGCAGTATTTT. It codes for CASSIAGGHGTDTQYF. The rearrangement joins TRBV6-4 to TRBJ2-3, with 11 nucleotides matching TRBD2. The CDR3 length is 16 residues. V dropped 5 bases and J dropped 1; count of bases not matched to a gene: 5. CDR1 is MRHNA, CDR2 SNTAGT, per germline.

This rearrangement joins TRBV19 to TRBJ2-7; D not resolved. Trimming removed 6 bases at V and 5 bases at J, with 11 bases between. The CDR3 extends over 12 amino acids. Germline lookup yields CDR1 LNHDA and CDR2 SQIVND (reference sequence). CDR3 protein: CASSETADEQYF. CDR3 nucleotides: TGTGCCAGTAGCGAAACCGCGGACGAGCAGTACTTC. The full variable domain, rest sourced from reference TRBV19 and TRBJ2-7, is DGGITQSPKYLFRKEGQNVTLSCEQNLNHDAMYWYRQDPGQGLRLIYYSQIVNDFQKGDIAEGYSVSREKKESFPLTVTSAQKNPTAFYLCASSETADEQYFGPGTRLTVT.